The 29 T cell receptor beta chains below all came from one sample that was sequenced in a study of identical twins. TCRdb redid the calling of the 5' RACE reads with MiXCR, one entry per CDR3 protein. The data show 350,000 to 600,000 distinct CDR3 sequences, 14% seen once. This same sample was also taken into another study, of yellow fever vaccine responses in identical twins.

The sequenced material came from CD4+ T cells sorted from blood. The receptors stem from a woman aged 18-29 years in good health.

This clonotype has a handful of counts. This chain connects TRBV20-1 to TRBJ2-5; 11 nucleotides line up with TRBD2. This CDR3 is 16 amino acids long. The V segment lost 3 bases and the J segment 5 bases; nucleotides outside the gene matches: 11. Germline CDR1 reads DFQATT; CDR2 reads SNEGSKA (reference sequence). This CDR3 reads CSASPRLLAGEETQYF. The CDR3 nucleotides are TGCAGTGCTAGCCCCCGTTTACTAGCGGGGGAGGAGACCCAGTACTTC.

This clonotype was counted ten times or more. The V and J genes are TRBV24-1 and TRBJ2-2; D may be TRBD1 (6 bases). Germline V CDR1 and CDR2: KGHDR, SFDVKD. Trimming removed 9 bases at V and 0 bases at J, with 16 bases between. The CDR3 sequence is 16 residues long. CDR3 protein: CATGDTNSANTGELFF. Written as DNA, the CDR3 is TGTGCCACCGGGGACACCAATTCCGCGAACACCGGGGAGCTGTTTTTT.

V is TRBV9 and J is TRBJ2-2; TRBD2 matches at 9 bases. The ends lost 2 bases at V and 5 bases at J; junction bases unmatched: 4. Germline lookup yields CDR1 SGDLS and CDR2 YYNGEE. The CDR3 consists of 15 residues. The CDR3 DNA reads TGTGCCAGCAGCGTGACTAGCGGAAAGACCGGGGAGCTGTTTTTT. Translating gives CASSVTSGKTGELFF.

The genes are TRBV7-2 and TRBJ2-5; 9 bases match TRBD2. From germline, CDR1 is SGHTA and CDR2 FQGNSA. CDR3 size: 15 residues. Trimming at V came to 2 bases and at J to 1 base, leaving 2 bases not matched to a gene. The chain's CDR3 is CASSLSGGRQETQYF. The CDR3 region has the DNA TGTGCCAGCAGCTTAAGCGGGGGGCGCCAAGAGACCCAGTACTTC.

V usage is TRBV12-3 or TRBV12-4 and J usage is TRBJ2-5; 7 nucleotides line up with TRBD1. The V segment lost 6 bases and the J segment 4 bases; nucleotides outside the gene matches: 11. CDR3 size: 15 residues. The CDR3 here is CASSENPGQRETQYF. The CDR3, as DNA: TGTGCCAGCAGCGAGAATCCGGGACAGCGAGAGACCCAGTACTTC.

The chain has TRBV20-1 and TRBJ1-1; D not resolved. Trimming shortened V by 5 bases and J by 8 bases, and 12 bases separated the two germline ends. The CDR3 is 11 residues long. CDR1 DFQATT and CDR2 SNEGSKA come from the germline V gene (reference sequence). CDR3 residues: CSAPRREEAFF. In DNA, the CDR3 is TGCAGTGCTCCTAGACGAGAAGAAGCTTTCTTT.

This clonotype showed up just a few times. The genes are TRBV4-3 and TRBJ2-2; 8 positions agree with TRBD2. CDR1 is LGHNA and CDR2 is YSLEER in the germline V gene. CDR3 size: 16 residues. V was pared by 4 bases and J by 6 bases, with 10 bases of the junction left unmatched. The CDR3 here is CASSPKPAGGAGELFF. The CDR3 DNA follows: TGCGCCAGCAGCCCAAAACCGGCGGGGGGTGCCGGGGAGCTGTTTTTT.

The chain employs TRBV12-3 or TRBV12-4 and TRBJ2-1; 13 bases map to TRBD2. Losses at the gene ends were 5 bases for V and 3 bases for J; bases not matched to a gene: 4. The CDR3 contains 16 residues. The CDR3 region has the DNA TGTGCCAGCAGTGGACTAGCGGGAGATGTCTACAATGAGCAGTTCTTC. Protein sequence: CASSGLAGDVYNEQFF.

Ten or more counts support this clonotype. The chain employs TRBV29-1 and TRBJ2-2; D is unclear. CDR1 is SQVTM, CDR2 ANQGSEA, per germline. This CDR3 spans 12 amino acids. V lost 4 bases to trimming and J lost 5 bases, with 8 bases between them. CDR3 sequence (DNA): TGCAGCGTTGTTTCGGGTACCGGGGAGCTGTTTTTT. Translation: CSVVSGTGELFF.

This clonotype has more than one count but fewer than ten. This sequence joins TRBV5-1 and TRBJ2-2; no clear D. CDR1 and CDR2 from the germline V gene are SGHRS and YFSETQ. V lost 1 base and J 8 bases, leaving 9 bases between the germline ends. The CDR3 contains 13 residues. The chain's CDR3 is CASSLLTAGELFF. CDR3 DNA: TGCGCCAGCAGCTTGTTAACGGCGGGGGAGCTGTTTTTT.

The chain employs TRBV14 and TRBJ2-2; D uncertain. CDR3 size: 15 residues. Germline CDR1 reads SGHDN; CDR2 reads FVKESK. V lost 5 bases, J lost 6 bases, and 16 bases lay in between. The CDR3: CASSSSRVYAGELFF. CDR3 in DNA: TGTGCCAGCAGCTCAAGCCGGGTTTACGCCGGGGAGCTGTTTTTT. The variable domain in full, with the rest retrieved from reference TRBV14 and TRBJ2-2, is EAGVTQFPSHSVIEKGQTVTLRCDPISGHDNLYWYRRVMGKEIKFLLHFVKESKQDESGMPNNRFLAERTGGTYSTLKVQPAELEDSGVYFCASSSSRVYAGELFFGEGSRLTVL.

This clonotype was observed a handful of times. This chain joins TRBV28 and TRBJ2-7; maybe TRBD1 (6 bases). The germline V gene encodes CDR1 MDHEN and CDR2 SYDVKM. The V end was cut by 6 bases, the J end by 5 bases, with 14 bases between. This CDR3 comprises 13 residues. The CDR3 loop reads CASRGDIFDEQYF. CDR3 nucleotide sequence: TGTGCCAGCAGAGGGGACATTTTCGACGAGCAGTACTTC.

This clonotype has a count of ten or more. The CDR3 DNA reads TGCGCCAGCAGCCAAGTGGTTGATCAGCCCCAGCATTTT. Its translation: CASSQVVDQPQHF. The chain recombines TRBV4-1 with TRBJ1-5, with D unresolved. Germline-derived CDR1 and CDR2 are MGHRA and YSYEKL. The ends were cut back, 1 base at V and 5 bases at J, with 6 bases in the middle. CDR3 size: 13 residues.

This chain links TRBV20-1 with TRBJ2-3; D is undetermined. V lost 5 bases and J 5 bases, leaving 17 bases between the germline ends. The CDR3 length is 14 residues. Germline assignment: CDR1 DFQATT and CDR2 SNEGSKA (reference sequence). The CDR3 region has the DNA TGCAGTGCTCGCGGCTATAGTTCGGGAGATACGCAGTATTTT. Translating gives CSARGYSSGDTQYF.

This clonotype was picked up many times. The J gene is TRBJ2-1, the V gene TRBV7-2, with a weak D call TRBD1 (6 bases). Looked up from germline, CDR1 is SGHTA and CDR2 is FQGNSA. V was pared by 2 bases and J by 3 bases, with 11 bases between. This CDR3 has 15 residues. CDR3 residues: CASSLSGQRYNEQFF. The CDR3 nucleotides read TGTGCCAGCAGCTTAAGTGGACAGCGCTACAATGAGCAGTTCTTC.

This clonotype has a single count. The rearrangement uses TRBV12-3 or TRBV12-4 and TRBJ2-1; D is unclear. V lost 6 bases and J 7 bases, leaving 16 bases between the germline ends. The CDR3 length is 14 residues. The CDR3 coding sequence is TGTGCCAGCAGCCCCCTTTATTCTGTAAATGAGCAGTTCTTC. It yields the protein CASSPLYSVNEQFF.

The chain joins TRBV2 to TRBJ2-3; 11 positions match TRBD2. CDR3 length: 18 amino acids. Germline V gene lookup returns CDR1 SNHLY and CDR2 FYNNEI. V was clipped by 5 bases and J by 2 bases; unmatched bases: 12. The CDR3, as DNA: TGTGCCAGCAGTTTACGACTAGCGGGGAGATTACCCACAGATACGCAGTATTTT. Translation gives CASSLRLAGRLPTDTQYF.

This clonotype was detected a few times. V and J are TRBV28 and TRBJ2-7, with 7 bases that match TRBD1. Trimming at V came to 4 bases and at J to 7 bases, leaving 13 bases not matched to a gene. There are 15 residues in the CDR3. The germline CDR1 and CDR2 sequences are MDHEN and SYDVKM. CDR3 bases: TGTGCCAGCAGTTCCCGACAGGGTGGGAAGAGTGAGCAGTACTTC. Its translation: CASSSRQGGKSEQYF.

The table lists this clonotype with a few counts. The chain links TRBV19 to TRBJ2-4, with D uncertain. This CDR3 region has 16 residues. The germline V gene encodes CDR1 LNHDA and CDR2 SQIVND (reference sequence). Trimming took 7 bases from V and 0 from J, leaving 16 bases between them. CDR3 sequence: CASTPGSKLAKNIQYF. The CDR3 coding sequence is TGTGCCAGTACCCCAGGCTCTAAACTAGCCAAAAACATTCAGTACTTC.

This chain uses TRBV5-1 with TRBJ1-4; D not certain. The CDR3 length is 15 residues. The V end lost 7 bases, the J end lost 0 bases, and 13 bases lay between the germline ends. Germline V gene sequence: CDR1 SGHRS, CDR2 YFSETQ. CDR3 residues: CASRGTPTTNEKLFF. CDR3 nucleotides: TGCGCCAGCCGGGGAACACCCACAACTAATGAAAAACTGTTTTTT.

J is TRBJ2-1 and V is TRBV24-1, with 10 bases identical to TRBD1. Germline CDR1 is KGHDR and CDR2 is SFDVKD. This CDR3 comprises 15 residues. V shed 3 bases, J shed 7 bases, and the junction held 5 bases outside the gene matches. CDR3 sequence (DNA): TGTGCCACCAGTGATACCCGGACAGGGGGGAATGAGCAGTTCTTC. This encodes CATSDTRTGGNEQFF.

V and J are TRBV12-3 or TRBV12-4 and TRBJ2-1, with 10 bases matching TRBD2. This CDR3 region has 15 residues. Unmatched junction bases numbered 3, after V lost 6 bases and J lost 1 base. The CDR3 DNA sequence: TGTGCCAGCAGGCCACTAGCGGGGTCCTACAATGAGCAGTTCTTC. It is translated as CASRPLAGSYNEQFF.

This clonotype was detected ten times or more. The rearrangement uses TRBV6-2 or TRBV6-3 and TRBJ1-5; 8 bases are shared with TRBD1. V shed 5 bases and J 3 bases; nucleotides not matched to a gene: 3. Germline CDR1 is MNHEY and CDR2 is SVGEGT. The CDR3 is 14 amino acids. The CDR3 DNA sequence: TGTGCCAGCAGTCAGGGGGCGTCCAATCAGCCCCAGCATTTT. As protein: CASSQGASNQPQHF.

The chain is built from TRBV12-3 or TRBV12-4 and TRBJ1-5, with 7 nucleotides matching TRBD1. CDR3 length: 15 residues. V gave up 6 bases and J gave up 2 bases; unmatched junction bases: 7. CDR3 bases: TGTGCCAGCAGCCCAGACAGGGTTGGCAATCAGCCCCAGCATTTT. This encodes CASSPDRVGNQPQHF.

DNA for the CDR3: TGCGCCAGCAGCTGGCACCTGGGGAAAGAGACCCAGTACTTC. It codes for CASSWHLGKETQYF. V and J are TRBV5-1 and TRBJ2-5; no definite D call. V was clipped by 3 bases and J by 3 bases, with 12 bases between them. CDR1 and CDR2 (germline): SGHRS, YFSETQ. This CDR3 is built from 14 residues.

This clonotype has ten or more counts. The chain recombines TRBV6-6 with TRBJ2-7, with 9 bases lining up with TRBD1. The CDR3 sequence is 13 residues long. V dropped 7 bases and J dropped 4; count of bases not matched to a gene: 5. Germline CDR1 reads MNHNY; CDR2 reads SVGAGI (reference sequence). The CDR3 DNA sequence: TGTGCCAGCAATGCGGACAGGGGTTACGAGCAGTACTTC. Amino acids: CASNADRGYEQYF.

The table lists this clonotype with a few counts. CDR3 loop: CASSLQGTGYNEQFF. The CDR3 DNA reads as TGCGCCAGCAGCTTACAGGGGACCGGCTACAATGAGCAGTTCTTC. The chain is built from TRBV5-1 and TRBJ2-1; 7 nucleotides align to TRBD1. With V trimmed by 2 bases and J by 3 bases, 5 bases remained unmatched. Germline V lookup: CDR1 SGHRS, CDR2 YFSETQ. The CDR3 runs to 15 residues.

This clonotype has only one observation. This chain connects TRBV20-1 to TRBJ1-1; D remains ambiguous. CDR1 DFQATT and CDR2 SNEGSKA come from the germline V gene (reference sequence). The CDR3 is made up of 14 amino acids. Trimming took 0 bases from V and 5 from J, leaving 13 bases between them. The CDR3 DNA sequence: TGCAGTGCTAGAGATCTTACAGCAGGTACTGAAGCTTTCTTT. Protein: CSARDLTAGTEAFF.

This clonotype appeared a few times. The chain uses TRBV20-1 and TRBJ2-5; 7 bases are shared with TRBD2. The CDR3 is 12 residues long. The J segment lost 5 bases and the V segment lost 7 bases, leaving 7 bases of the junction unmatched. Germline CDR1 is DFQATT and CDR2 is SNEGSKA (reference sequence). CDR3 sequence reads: CSVAGASETQYF. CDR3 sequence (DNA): TGCAGTGTGGCGGGAGCTTCGGAGACCCAGTACTTC.